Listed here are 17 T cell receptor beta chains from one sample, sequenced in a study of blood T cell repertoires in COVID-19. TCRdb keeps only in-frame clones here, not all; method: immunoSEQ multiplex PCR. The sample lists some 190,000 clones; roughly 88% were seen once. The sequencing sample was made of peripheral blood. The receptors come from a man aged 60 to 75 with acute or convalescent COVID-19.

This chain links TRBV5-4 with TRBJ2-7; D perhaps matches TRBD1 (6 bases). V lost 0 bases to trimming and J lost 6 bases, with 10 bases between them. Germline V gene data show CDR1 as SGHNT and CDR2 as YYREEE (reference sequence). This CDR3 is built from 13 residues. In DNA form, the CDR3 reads TGTGCCAGCAGCTTGGACAGGGCATCCGAGCAGTACTTC. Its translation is CASSLDRASEQYF.

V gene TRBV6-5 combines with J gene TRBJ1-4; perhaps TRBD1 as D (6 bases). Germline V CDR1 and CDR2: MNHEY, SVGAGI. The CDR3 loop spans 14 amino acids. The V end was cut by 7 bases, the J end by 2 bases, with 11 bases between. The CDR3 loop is CASTKGGTNEKLFF. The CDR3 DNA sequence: TGTGCCAGCACGAAGGGGGGGACTAATGAAAAACTGTTTTTT.

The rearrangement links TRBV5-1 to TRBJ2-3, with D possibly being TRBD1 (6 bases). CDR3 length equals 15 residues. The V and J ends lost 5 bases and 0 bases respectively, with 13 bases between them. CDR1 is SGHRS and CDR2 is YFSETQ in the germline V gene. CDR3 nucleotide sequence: TGCGCCAGCAGGGTCGGGACACAGAGCACAGATACGCAGTATTTT. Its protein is CASRVGTQSTDTQYF.

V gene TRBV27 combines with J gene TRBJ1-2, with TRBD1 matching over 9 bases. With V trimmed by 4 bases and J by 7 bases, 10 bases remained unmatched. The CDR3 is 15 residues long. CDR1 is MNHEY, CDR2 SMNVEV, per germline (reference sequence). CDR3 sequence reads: CASSSPSQGAGGYTF. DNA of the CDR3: TGTGCCAGCAGTTCCCCTTCACAGGGGGCGGGTGGCTACACCTTC.

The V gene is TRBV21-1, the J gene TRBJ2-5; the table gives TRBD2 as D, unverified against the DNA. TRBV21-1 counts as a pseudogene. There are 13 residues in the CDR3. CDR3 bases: TGTGCCCCTACCACGAGGGGGGGCGAGACCCAGTACTTC. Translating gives CAPTTRGGETQYF.

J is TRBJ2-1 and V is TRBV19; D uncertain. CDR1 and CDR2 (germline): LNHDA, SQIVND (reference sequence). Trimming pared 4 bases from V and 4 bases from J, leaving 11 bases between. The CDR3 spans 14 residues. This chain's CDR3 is CASSKAGTYNEQFF. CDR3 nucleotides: TGTGCCAGTAGTAAGGCAGGAACATACAATGAGCAGTTCTTC.

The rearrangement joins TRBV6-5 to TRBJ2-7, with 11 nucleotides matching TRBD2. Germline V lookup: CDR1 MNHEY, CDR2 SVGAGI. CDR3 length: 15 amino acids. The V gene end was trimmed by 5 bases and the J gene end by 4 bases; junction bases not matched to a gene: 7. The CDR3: CASSRSGRANYEQYF. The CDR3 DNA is TGTGCCAGCAGTCGTAGCGGGAGGGCCAATTACGAGCAGTACTTC.

CDR3 sequence: CASSPLGDNSPLHF. CDR3 bases: TGTGCCAGCTCACCATTAGGAGATAATTCACCCCTCCACTTT. V gene TRBV18 combines with J gene TRBJ1-6, with D unclear. This CDR3 comprises 14 residues. Germline CDR1 is KGHSH and CDR2 is LQKENI. V was shortened by 2 bases and J by 5 bases, with 7 bases between the two germline ends. Full variable domain (rest looked up from reference TRBV18 and TRBJ1-6): NAGVMQNPRHLVRRRGQEARLRCSPMKGHSHVYWYRQLPEEGLKFMVYLQKENIIDESGMPKERFSAEFPKEGPSILRIQQVVRGDSAAYFCASSPLGDNSPLHFGNGTRLTVT.

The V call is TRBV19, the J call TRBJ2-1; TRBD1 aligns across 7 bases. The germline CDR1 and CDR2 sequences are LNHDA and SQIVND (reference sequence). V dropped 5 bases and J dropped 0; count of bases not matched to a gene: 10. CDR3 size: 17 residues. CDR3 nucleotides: TGTGCCAGTAGTCGCAGAGCAGGGGGAGACTCCTACAATGAGCAGTTCTTC. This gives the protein CASSRRAGGDSYNEQFF. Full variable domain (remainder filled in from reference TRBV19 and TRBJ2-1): DGGITQSPKYLFRKEGQNVTLSCEQNLNHDAMYWYRQDPGQGLRLIYYSQIVNDFQKGDIAEGYSVSREKKESFPLTVTSAQKNPTAFYLCASSRRAGGDSYNEQFFGPGTRLTVL.

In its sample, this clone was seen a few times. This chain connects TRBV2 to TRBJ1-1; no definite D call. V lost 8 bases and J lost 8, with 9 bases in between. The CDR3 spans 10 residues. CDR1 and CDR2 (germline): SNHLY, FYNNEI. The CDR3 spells CASGRMEAFF. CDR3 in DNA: TGTGCCAGCGGGAGGATGGAAGCTTTCTTT.

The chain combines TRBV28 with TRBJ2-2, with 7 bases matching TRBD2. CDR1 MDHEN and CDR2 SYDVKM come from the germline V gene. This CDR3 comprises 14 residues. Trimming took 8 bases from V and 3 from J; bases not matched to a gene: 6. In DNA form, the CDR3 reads TGTGCCAGCTTGGGGACTACCTACACCGGGGAGCTGTTTTTT. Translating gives CASLGTTYTGELFF.

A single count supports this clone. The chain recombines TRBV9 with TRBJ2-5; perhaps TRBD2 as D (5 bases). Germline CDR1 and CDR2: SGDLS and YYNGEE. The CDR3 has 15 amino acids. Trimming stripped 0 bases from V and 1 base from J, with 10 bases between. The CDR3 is CASSVGERSQETQYF. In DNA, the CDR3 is TGTGCCAGCAGCGTAGGGGAGCGTTCCCAAGAGACCCAGTACTTC.

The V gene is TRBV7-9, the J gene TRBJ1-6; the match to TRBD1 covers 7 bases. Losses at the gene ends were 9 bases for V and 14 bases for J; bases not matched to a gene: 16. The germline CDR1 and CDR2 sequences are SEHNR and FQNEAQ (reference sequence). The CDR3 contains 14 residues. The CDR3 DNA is TGTGCCAGTGGGGACAGCGAATTGTCTCTAGCCCTCCACTTT. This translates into CASGDSELSLALHF.

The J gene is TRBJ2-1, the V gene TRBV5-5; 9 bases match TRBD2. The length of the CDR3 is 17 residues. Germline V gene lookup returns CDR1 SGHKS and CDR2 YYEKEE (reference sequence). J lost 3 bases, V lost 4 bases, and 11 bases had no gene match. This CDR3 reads CASSPTQTSGFYNEQFF. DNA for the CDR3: TGTGCCAGCAGCCCAACCCAGACTAGCGGTTTCTACAATGAGCAGTTCTTC.

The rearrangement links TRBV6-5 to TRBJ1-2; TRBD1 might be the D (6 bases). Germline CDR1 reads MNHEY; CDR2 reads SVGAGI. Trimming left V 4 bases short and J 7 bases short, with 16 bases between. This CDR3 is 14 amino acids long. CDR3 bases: TGTGCCAGCAGTTCTGCCTGGACAGATGGTGGCTACACCTTC. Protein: CASSSAWTDGGYTF.

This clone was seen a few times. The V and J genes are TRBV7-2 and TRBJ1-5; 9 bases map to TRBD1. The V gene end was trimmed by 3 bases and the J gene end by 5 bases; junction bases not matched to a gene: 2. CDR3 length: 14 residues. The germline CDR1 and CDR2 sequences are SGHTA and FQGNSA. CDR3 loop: CASSLTGGHQPQHF. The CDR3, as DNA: TGTGCCAGCAGCTTGACAGGGGGGCATCAGCCCCAGCATTTT.

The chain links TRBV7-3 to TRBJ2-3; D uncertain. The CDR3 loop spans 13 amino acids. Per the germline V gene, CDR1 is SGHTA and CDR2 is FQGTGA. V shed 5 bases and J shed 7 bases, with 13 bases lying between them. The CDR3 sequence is CASSIHQSYTQYF. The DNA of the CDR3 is TGTGCCAGCAGCATACATCAGTCGTATACGCAGTATTTT. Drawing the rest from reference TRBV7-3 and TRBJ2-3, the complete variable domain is GAGVSQTPSNKVTEKGKYVELRCDPISGHTALYWYRQSLGQGPEFLIYFQGTGAADDSGLPNDRFFAVRPEGSVSTLKIQRTERGDSAVYLCASSIHQSYTQYFGPGTRLTVL.